Following are 8 T cell receptor beta chains from one sample sequenced in a study of blood T cell repertoires in COVID-19. Produced via immunoSEQ multiplex PCR; TCRdb's table is partial and in-frame only. The sample lists about 100,000 clones, 85% occurring once. The source material was peripheral blood. These receptors were collected from a human donor in a cohort sampled during active COVID-19.

The chain carries TRBV19 and TRBJ2-5, with 9 bases that match TRBD1. The CDR3 runs to 14 residues. V was clipped by 8 bases and J by 4 bases; unmatched bases: 8. The V gene's germline CDR1 is LNHDA and CDR2 SQIVND (reference sequence). The CDR3 region is CASSPGQGRETQYF. The CDR3 DNA follows: TGTGCCAGTTCTCCGGGACAGGGAAGAGAGACCCAGTACTTC.

V and J are TRBV5-1 and TRBJ1-4; possibly TRBD1 for D (5 bases). Germline V gene lookup returns CDR1 SGHRS and CDR2 YFSETQ. The germline V and J ends were trimmed by 1 base and 1 base, with 8 bases remaining between them. This CDR3 is 15 amino acids long. The CDR3 here is CASSLLGQTNEKLFF. The CDR3 DNA follows: TGCGCCAGCAGCTTGTTGGGGCAAACTAATGAAAAACTGTTTTTT.

For the CDR3, the DNA is TGTGCCAGCAGTTACAGAGGGGAGGGTAGCAATCAGCCCCAGCATTTT. Translated, it gives CASSYRGEGSNQPQHF. The chain carries TRBV6-6 and TRBJ1-5; D possibly corresponds to TRBD1 (5 bases). The CDR3 runs to 16 residues. Deletions cut 2 bases from V and 0 bases from J, with 11 bases between. Germline values: CDR1 MNHNY, CDR2 SVGAGI (reference sequence).

The V gene is TRBV7-9, the J gene TRBJ1-4; 7 bases fit TRBD1. The V and J ends lost 0 bases and 6 bases, in that order; junction bases with no gene match: 4. Germline values: CDR1 SEHNR, CDR2 FQNEAQ (reference sequence). This CDR3 has 15 residues. The CDR3 DNA is TGTGCCAGCAGCTTAGCCGCAGGGGGGTATGAAAAACTGTTTTTT. Amino acid sequence: CASSLAAGGYEKLFF.

This chain uses TRBV7-2 with TRBJ1-3; TRBD1 agrees at 11 bases. Germline values: CDR1 SGHTA, CDR2 FQGNSA. This CDR3 is 17 amino acids long. V was clipped by 1 base and J by 0 bases; unmatched bases: 2. The chain's CDR3 is CASSLVGTGGSGNTIYF. DNA of the CDR3: TGTGCCAGCAGCTTAGTGGGGACAGGGGGCTCTGGAAACACCATATATTTT.

The chain combines TRBV1 with TRBJ1-2; the D call TRBD1 from the table was never checked on the DNA. TRBV1 constitutes a pseudogene. The CDR3 consists of 15 residues. CDR3 residues: CTSSQDGQGHYGYTF. The DNA for the CDR3 is TGCACCAGCAGCCAAGATGGGCAGGGTCACTATGGCTACACCTTC.

In its sample, this clone was seen a few times. The rearrangement uses TRBV5-4 and TRBJ2-2; 8 bases line up with TRBD1. In germline, CDR1 is SGHNT, CDR2 YYREEE (reference sequence). This CDR3 has 13 amino acids. V lost 7 bases to trimming and J lost 7 bases; unmatched junction nucleotides: 6. The CDR3 DNA sequence: TGTGCCAGCGCCAGACAGGGGATCGGGGAGCTGTTTTTT. This gives the protein CASARQGIGELFF.

The chain is built from TRBV11-2 and TRBJ1-3; D is unresolved. V was shortened by 4 bases and J by 0 bases, with 4 bases between the two germline ends. The CDR3 contains 13 residues. The germline V gene has CDR1 SGHAT and CDR2 FQNNGV. This chain's CDR3 is CASSSISGNTIYF. The CDR3 DNA is TGTGCCAGCAGCTCTATCTCTGGAAACACCATATATTTT.